This T cell receptor (beta chain) originates from a study of blood T cell repertoires in COVID-19 (dated by TCRdb to about 2020). Regarding the study in general: Samples covering the acute and convalescent phases of COVID-19 were provided by collaborators in the United States, Italy and Spain. The prospective study material was composed of cDNA or gDNA derived from T cells, B-cell-depleted T cells, or PBMCs. Subjects who had been exposed to COVID-19, were actively infected with it, or had recovered from it provided the deeply sampled blood TCRbeta repertoires that made up the dataset. The repertoires were released in a freely available public database intended as a resource for research on the immune response to SARS-CoV-2. Samples were obtained from the ongoing ImmuneRACE study (first 160 participants) and from 1,000 to 1,500 subjects provided by 6 global collaborators. Sample metadata almost always included a de-identified subject ID, COVID-19 status, age in years and sex. Where available, HLA class I and class II types were obtained from metadata supplied by the sample provider rather than from assay-based typing.

The collaborating institutions used their own protocols to collect whole blood in K2EDTA tubes. For TCRbeta analysis, collaborators shipped samples as frozen whole blood, isolated PBMCs, or DNA extracted from either of those sample types. TCRbeta CDR3 regions were amplified from genomic DNA by means of the immunoSEQ Assay, a bias-controlled multiplex PCR. On the authors' methods: The number of nucleated cells in each sample was estimated from the amplification of reference gene primers within the assay. To quantify the absolute abundance of each unique TCRbeta CDR3 rearrangement, sequence reads were collapsed and filtered. Productive Simpson clonality was computed per sample as the square root of Simpson's diversity index over productive rearrangements. TCRdb provides this immuneACCESS table in a form limited to in-frame rearrangements. Some clones are lacking; in checked studies, under half of them reflect an unresolved V gene, and why the rest are absent is not known. The DNA was the basis for D and trimming; V, J and clone size are from that table. For this sample there are 90,000 to 150,000 clones; around nine tenths appear just once. The biggest ten clones account for 2% to 2.5% of the sample.

The CDR3, from cysteine to phenylalanine, totals 17 residues. Only the CDR3 region is kept as DNA, spanning 51 bases read in frame from base 1. V was cut back by 0 bases and J by 2 bases, leaving a gap of 16 bases between them. CDR1 and CDR2 (LGHNT, FRNRAP) derive from the germline V gene. Results and caveats for the whole study, not just this receptor: The quantity of clinical and demographic metadata differed by source and by participant and was supplied without curation.

In its sample, this clone was seen a few times. No antigen is known for it. Base quality data are lacking; no much larger clone is found one base away. The sequence was collected from a woman in her forties or fifties with acute or convalescent COVID-19. Sequenced sample: peripheral blood. The chain links TRBV12-5 with TRBJ1-2, with the D gene too uncertain to name. At the DNA level, the sequence is TGTGCTAGTGGTTTGGTACGATTTTTGGGCAGCAACTATGGCTACACCTTC. Translation gives CASGLVRFLGSNYGYTF.